This TCR beta chain is from a study of OX40 agonist ivuxolimab in advanced cancers. In the study overall: Patients with hepatocellular carcinoma, melanoma, renal cell or head and neck cancer made up the dose-escalation patients. Study-wide results and caveats: CD8+ T cells were the subset that, on average, had more expanded clones than CD4+. Clonal expansion among partial responders at 0.1-3.0 mg/kg ranked near the lowest.

Profiled with immunoSEQ multiplex PCR; TCRdb holds only in-frame clones, not every one. The sample contains about 35,000 clones, roughly 80% of which appear only once. On this clone itself: Its specificity is not known.

The length of the CDR3 is 13 residues. Germline-derived CDR1 and CDR2 are SSHAT and FNYEAQ (reference sequence). The V and J ends lost 0 bases and 1 base respectively, with 3 bases between them. Patients had blood sampled at baseline and again on cycle 4 day 1 and cycle 7 day 1. The clonotype originates from an adult with an advanced solid tumor such as melanoma, head and neck, liver or kidney cancer. The genes are TRBV7-7 and TRBJ1-1; D is ambiguous. The material was CD4+ or CD8+ T cells sorted from blood, obtained in a trial of the OX40 agonist ivuxolimab. The CDR3 loop is CASSLAKNTEAFF. The CDR3 region has the DNA TGTGCCAGCAGCTTAGCTAAGAACACTGAAGCTTTCTTT.